This T cell receptor (beta chain) was recorded in a study of shared clonotypes between healthy human individuals. The wider study: Researchers assigned three CD4 naive, three CD4 memory, two CD8 naive and one CD8 memory plate to each donor. Broader study findings: Sampling used blood alone; tissue repertoires probably differ. Estimated richness values were generally larger in naive subsets than in memory subsets.

Losses at the gene ends were 7 bases for V and 1 base for J; bases not matched to a gene: 7. Germline values: CDR1 LNHDA, CDR2 SQIVND (reference sequence). The CDR3 extends over 15 amino acids. Every subset's genomic DNA went evenly onto several immunoSEQ plates. TCRdb keeps only in-frame clones here, not all; method: immunoSEQ multiplex PCR. The sample holds a few hundred thousand clones, about nine tenths seen once. Details on this clone: Its antigen is still unknown.

This clonotype originated in a man younger than 35 in good health. The sample consisted of memory CD8+ T cells sorted from blood. Subset of the sample: CD45RO+ cells pooled with CCR7-negative TemRA cells. This rearrangement joins TRBV19 to TRBJ2-7; 10 bases line up with TRBD1. This CDR3 is CASTPGQGPSYEQYF. In DNA form, the CDR3 reads TGTGCCAGTACCCCGGGACAGGGGCCTTCCTACGAGCAGTACTTC.